The clone carrying this T cell receptor (beta chain) was seen repeatedly, ten times or more. The antigen is not known. The data were obtained in a study of regulatory T cells in long-lasting Graves disease. Study-wide results and caveats: Persistent patients shared more public clonotypes (over 2,500) than new patients (roughly 1,000).

Noted time point: newly diagnosed GD, antithyroid drugs for less than 3 months. PBMCs provided the RNA from which the TCR library was made. Germline V CDR1 and CDR2: SEHNR, FQNEAQ (reference sequence). There are 15 residues in the CDR3. Trimming removed 0 bases from V and 4 bases from J, with 10 bases in between. iRepertoire HTBI primers and Arm-PCR of CDR3 regions built TCR beta libraries. From the multiplex PCR reads, TCRdb called clonotypes with MiXCR, one entry per CDR3 protein. Among around 250,000 distinct CDR3 sequences, about 19% were seen once, and the ten largest hold about 15%. The specimen comprised peripheral blood mononuclear cells (PBMCs), sampled at new diagnosis, from a patient treated with antithyroid drugs. This chain joins TRBV7-9 and TRBJ2-1; D ambiguous. This TCR was sampled from a female donor with Graves disease. The CDR3 DNA follows: TGTGCCAGCAGCTTAGCTCAGTGGGGTTACAATGAGCAGTTCTTC. This encodes CASSLAQWGYNEQFF.